Listed here are 9 T cell receptor beta chains from one sample, sequenced in a study of CD8 T cells in ankylosing spondylitis. Study results and limitations: Blood from ankylosing spondylitis patients appeared to carry a characteristic roughly 8-variant TCR beta motif.

Antigens of these TCRs are unknown. TCRdb re-called the 5' RACE reads with MiXCR, one entry per CDR3 protein. This table holds fewer than 550,000 distinct CDR3 sequences, 5.3% found once. Sample: blood, either unsorted or a sorted T cell fraction (not recorded which). The receptors originated from a male donor with ankylosing spondylitis.

The chain combines TRBV5-6 with TRBJ2-1; D not resolved. The germline V gene has CDR1 SGHDT and CDR2 YYEEEE. CDR3 size: 13 residues. V gave up 1 base and J gave up 7 bases, with 9 bases separating them. CDR3 sequence reads: CASSLPNYNEQFF. In DNA, the CDR3 is TGTGCCAGCAGCTTGCCGAACTATAATGAGCAGTTCTTC.

At least ten counts were recorded for this clonotype. The CDR3 sequence: CASSQVGSPDTDTQYF. As DNA, the CDR3 is TGCGCCAGCAGCCAAGTAGGAAGCCCCGACACAGATACGCAGTATTTT. The J gene is TRBJ2-3, the V gene TRBV4-3; D not certain. V was pared by 1 base and J by 2 bases, with 13 bases between. CDR3 size: 16 residues. Per germline, CDR1 LGHNA and CDR2 YSLEER.

This clonotype was picked up many times. This chain connects TRBV6-2 or TRBV6-3 to TRBJ1-1; no definite D call. Germline V gene data show CDR1 as MNHEY and CDR2 as SVGEGT. Between the trimmed V and J ends, which lost 2 bases and 5 bases, there was a span of 12 bases. The CDR3 runs 14 residues. The CDR3 sequence is CASSYVSARTEAFF. The CDR3 DNA follows: TGTGCCAGCAGTTACGTCTCGGCGCGAACTGAAGCTTTCTTT.

The V call is TRBV7-6, the J call TRBJ1-2; no clear D gene. Between the trimmed V and J ends, which lost 7 bases and 3 bases, there was a span of 27 bases. The CDR3 has 18 residues. The germline V gene encodes CDR1 SGHVS and CDR2 FNYEAQ. CDR3 protein: CASTPSVEGPSFDYGYTF. The CDR3, as DNA: TGTGCCAGCACCCCCTCGGTCGAAGGGCCCAGCTTCGACTATGGCTACACCTTC.

This clonotype was observed at least ten times. The chain recombines TRBV4-3 with TRBJ2-1, with D possibly being TRBD1 or TRBD2 (6 bases each). CDR1 and CDR2 from the germline V gene are LGHNA and YSLEER. The CDR3 consists of 13 residues. The V end lost 4 bases, the J end lost 9 bases, and 13 bases lay between the germline ends. As DNA, the CDR3 is TGCGCCAGCAGCCTTATCGGGGGCGGTGAGCAGTTCTTC. It specifies CASSLIGGGEQFF.

In this sample, this clonotype turned up many times. This chain uses TRBV20-1 with TRBJ1-1; D uncertain. Germline V gene lookup returns CDR1 DFQATT and CDR2 SNEGSKA (reference sequence). Trimming took 6 bases from V and 0 from J, leaving 11 bases between them. The CDR3 runs to 13 residues. The CDR3, as DNA: TGCAGTGCCCTGTCTCATCTGAACACTGAAGCTTTCTTT. Its protein product is CSALSHLNTEAFF.

This clonotype has ten or more counts. The V call is TRBV20-1, the J call TRBJ1-1; the D gene is possibly TRBD1 (6 bases). There are 15 residues in the CDR3. Germline CDR1 and CDR2: DFQATT and SNEGSKA (reference sequence). V was clipped by 0 bases and J by 4 bases, with 15 bases between them. CDR3 sequence (DNA): TGCAGTGCTAGAGATTGGGCAGGGGAGGGCACTGAAGCTTTCTTT. Encoded protein: CSARDWAGEGTEAFF.

This clonotype was observed at least ten times. At one end the junction does not follow the germline gene, possibly because of a read error. V gene TRBV7-7 combines with J gene TRBJ2-1; no definite D call. The germline gives CDR1 SSHAT, CDR2 FNYEAQ (reference sequence). The CDR3 is 15 residues long. CDR3: CASSLQPGPYNEQFF. CDR3 in DNA: TGTGCTAGCAGCTTACAGCCCGGCCCTTACAATGAGCAGTTCTTC.

This clonotype was seen at least ten times. V and J are TRBV29-1 and TRBJ1-1; D is ambiguous. V lost 3 bases, J lost 1 base, and 9 bases lay in between. The CDR3 is 13 amino acids. Germline V gene data show CDR1 as SQVTM and CDR2 as ANQGSEA. The CDR3 loop is CSVEVYGNTEAFF. CDR3 in DNA: TGCAGCGTTGAGGTTTACGGGAACACTGAAGCTTTCTTT.